This paragraph reports one T cell receptor (beta chain). Antigen unknown. CDR1 and CDR2 (germline): SGHNT, YYREEE (reference sequence). The CDR3 covers 17 residues. Trimming cost V 4 bases and J 4 bases, with 23 bases left between them. The data belong to a study of human versus mouse CDR3 diversity and MHC coevolution. Study information: Reported immunoSEQ sensitivity was one in 200,000 T cells, with reduced amplification bias. Findings and caveats of the study: Among all groups, most of the three human donors showed least clonal inequality. Compared with mice, human CDR3s carried more deletions and insertions on average.

Cells were CD45RO-negative CD62L-positive naive CD4 T cells sorted from PBMCs. Assay used: immunoSEQ multiplex PCR; TCRdb lists only in-frame clones, some missing. Altogether some 80,000 clones are present, 80% to 95% being singletons, with the ten largest covering about 0.15%. The chain carries TRBV5-4 and TRBJ1-1, with D possibly matching TRBD1 (5 bases). Sequencing input: naive CD4+ T cells from blood. Stated subset: CD45RO-negative CD62L-positive naive CD4 T cells. The TCR sequence derives from a person between 25 and 75 years old in good health. The CDR3 is CASSAAADIGHLTEAFF. Written as DNA, the CDR3 is TGTGCCAGCAGCGCCGCTGCCGATATTGGACACCTCACTGAAGCTTTCTTT.